These 15 T cell receptor beta chains came from one sample sequenced in a study of OX40 agonist ivuxolimab in advanced cancers. The repertoire was sequenced with immunoSEQ multiplex PCR; TCRdb's copy has only in-frame clones and lacks some. The data contain about 63,000 clones, approximately 89% of them singletons. The sample was CD4+ or CD8+ T cells sorted from blood, taken in a trial of the OX40 agonist ivuxolimab. Receptors were obtained from an adult with an advanced solid tumor such as melanoma, head and neck, liver or kidney cancer.

The rearrangement uses TRBV30 and TRBJ2-2; a possible D gene is TRBD2 (5 bases). The CDR3 runs to 12 residues. Trimming left V 7 bases short and J 4 bases short, with 10 bases between. Germline V gene data show CDR1 as GTSNPN and CDR2 as SVGIG (reference sequence). The CDR3 DNA follows: TGTGCCTCGGGTGGGAGCACCGGGGAGCTGTTTTTT. It translates to CASGGSTGELFF.

This chain links TRBV2 with TRBJ2-7, with no clear D. Germline CDR1 is SNHLY and CDR2 is FYNNEI. V shed 0 bases and J shed 2 bases, with 5 bases lying between them. The CDR3 sequence is 13 residues long. CDR3 residues: CASSEAMAYEQYF. For the CDR3, the DNA is TGTGCCAGCAGTGAAGCTATGGCCTACGAGCAGTACTTC.

This clone appeared a few times. V usage is TRBV4-1 and J usage is TRBJ1-5; TRBD1 is a possible D gene (6 bases). This CDR3 has 17 residues. Trimming shortened V by 4 bases and J by 1 base, and 17 bases separated the two germline ends. Per the germline V gene, CDR1 is MGHRA and CDR2 is YSYEKL. The CDR3 spells CASSPRYPQGSNQPQHF. The DNA of the CDR3 is TGCGCCAGCAGCCCCCGCTATCCTCAGGGGAGCAATCAGCCCCAGCATTTT.

The CDR3 coding sequence is TGTGCCAGCAGCTTGAGGACACACTACGAGCAGTACTTC. This encodes CASSLRTHYEQYF. V gene TRBV11-2 combines with J gene TRBJ2-7, with a tentative D call TRBD1 (5 bases). V lost 3 bases, J lost 3 bases, and 9 bases lay in between. Germline CDR1 and CDR2: SGHAT and FQNNGV. The CDR3 consists of 13 residues.

The rearrangement links TRBV12-5 to TRBJ2-1, with TRBD2 matching 10 bases. Germline V CDR1 and CDR2: LGHNT, FRNRAP. The CDR3 consists of 15 residues. V dropped 4 bases and J dropped 10; count of bases not matched to a gene: 10. The CDR3 sequence is CASGSYIAGGMEQFF. The CDR3 bases are TGTGCTAGTGGTTCCTACATAGCGGGGGGAATGGAGCAGTTCTTC.

This clone was observed a handful of times. V gene TRBV6-6 combines with J gene TRBJ2-5; a weak D match, TRBD1 (6 bases). CDR3 size: 15 residues. Germline-derived CDR1 and CDR2 are MNHNY and SVGAGI (reference sequence). V shed 0 bases and J shed 5 bases, with 13 bases lying between them. As DNA, the CDR3 is TGTGCCAGCAGTTACTCACAGGGAAGTCGGGAGACCCAGTACTTC. Protein product: CASSYSQGSRETQYF.

The rearrangement links TRBV19 to TRBJ1-5; D is undetermined. The germline V gene encodes CDR1 LNHDA and CDR2 SQIVND (reference sequence). The CDR3 loop spans 13 amino acids. V gave up 2 bases and J gave up 7 bases, with 9 bases separating them. CDR3 amino acids: CASSIPPGQPQHF. The CDR3 DNA reads as TGTGCCAGTAGTATACCCCCCGGCCAGCCCCAGCATTTT. The full variable domain, completed using reference TRBV19 and TRBJ1-5, is DGGITQSPKYLFRKEGQNVTLSCEQNLNHDAMYWYRQDPGQGLRLIYYSQIVNDFQKGDIAEGYSVSREKKESFPLTVTSAQKNPTAFYLCASSIPPGQPQHFGDGTRLSIL.

This chain links TRBV5-1 with TRBJ2-5; D may be TRBD2 (5 bases). There are 13 residues in the CDR3. V dropped 0 bases and J dropped 7 bases, with 10 bases sitting between them. Germline assignment: CDR1 SGHRS and CDR2 YFSETQ. CDR3 sequence: CASSLGLAGTQYF. In DNA form, the CDR3 reads TGCGCCAGCAGCTTGGGCCTGGCGGGGACCCAGTACTTC.

This chain uses TRBV9 with TRBJ1-1; a possible D gene is TRBD1 (5 bases). This CDR3 comprises 17 residues. CDR1 and CDR2 from the germline V gene are SGDLS and YYNGEE. Trimming took off 0 bases at V and 0 bases at J, with 15 bases between the two ends. This CDR3 is CASSVGVGTLMNTEAFF. CDR3 DNA: TGTGCCAGCAGCGTAGGGGTAGGGACCTTGATGAACACTGAAGCTTTCTTT.

CDR3 amino acids: CASSPRLNQPQHF. CDR3 in DNA: TGCGCCAGCAGCCCTAGGTTGAATCAGCCCCAGCATTTT. The gene calls are TRBV4-1 and TRBJ1-5; D is uncertain. The V and J ends lost 4 bases and 4 bases respectively, with 8 bases between them. The CDR3 spans 13 residues. CDR1 MGHRA and CDR2 YSYEKL come from the germline V gene.

This chain uses TRBV11-2 with TRBJ2-3, with 7 positions matching TRBD2. CDR3 length equals 17 residues. The V gene end was trimmed by 5 bases and the J gene end by 2 bases; junction bases not matched to a gene: 13. Germline CDR1 and CDR2: SGHAT and FQNNGV. The CDR3 reads CASSPLVRETPTDTQYF. In nucleotides, the CDR3 is TGTGCCAGCAGCCCCCTTGTGCGGGAGACGCCCACAGATACGCAGTATTTT. Combining the CDR3 with reference TRBV11-2 and TRBJ2-3 gives the whole variable domain EAGVAQSPRYKIIEKRQSVAFWCNPISGHATLYWYQQILGQGPKLLIQFQNNGVVDDSQLPKDRFSAERLKGVDSTLKIQPAKLEDSAVYLCASSPLVRETPTDTQYFGPGTRLTVL.

This clone was recorded once. This CDR3 is CASSLGVSNQPQHF. Here the CDR3 DNA reads TGTGCCAGCAGCTTAGGGGTTAGCAATCAGCCCCAGCATTTT. The rearrangement links TRBV7-8 to TRBJ1-5, with D uncertain. Per the germline V gene, CDR1 is SGHVS and CDR2 is FQNEAQ. Between the trimmed V and J ends, which lost 1 base and 0 bases, there was a span of 4 bases. This CDR3 is built from 14 residues.

The chain combines TRBV14 with TRBJ2-7; weak D call: TRBD1 (5 bases). The V gene's germline CDR1 is SGHDN and CDR2 FVKESK. The CDR3 loop spans 15 amino acids. Trimming shortened V by 4 bases and J by 4 bases, and 17 bases separated the two germline ends. CDR3: CASSPLRRQGYEQYF. CDR3 sequence (DNA): TGTGCCAGCAGCCCGCTTCGTCGGCAGGGTTACGAGCAGTACTTC.

The CDR3 region has the DNA TGTGCCAGCAGCTTCGGGACCTACAATGAGCAGTTCTTC. Translated: CASSFGTYNEQFF. V is TRBV5-4 and J is TRBJ2-1, with D perhaps matching TRBD2 (5 bases). The length of the CDR3 is 13 residues. The germline gives CDR1 SGHNT, CDR2 YYREEE (reference sequence). Trimming removed 2 bases from V and 2 bases from J, with 5 bases in between.

The V call is TRBV5-4, the J call TRBJ2-7, with 8 bases aligning to TRBD1. The CDR3 has 14 residues. Germline trimming cut 5 bases from V and 4 bases from J; bases unmatched to any gene: 8. Germline CDR1 reads SGHNT; CDR2 reads YYREEE (reference sequence). The CDR3 nucleotides read TGTGCCAGCAGATCGGACAGGGTAGCTTACGAGCAGTACTTC. Protein sequence: CASRSDRVAYEQYF.